Listed below are T cell receptor beta chains from one sample, sequenced in a study of blood T cell repertoires in COVID-19. The method was immunoSEQ multiplex PCR; TCRdb's version includes in-frame clones alone and lacks a portion of them. The sample lists fewer than 650,000 clones, 70% to 90% occurring once. Sequenced material: peripheral blood. These receptor sequences come from a woman in her 50s with COVID-19, enrolled during active disease. CDR3s include the opening cysteine and the closing phenylalanine or tryptophan. The D gene is left open where the match is weak. Size is omitted from some rows. Given values are once, few, many or a class for expanded clones.

CDR3,DNA,D,V,J,size
CASSEKGQGSGYTF,TGTGCCAGCAGCGAGAAGGGACAGGGGAGCGGCTACACCTTC,TRBD1,TRBV7-9,TRBJ1-2,once
CASSPAGVDTEAFF,TGTGCCAGCAGTCCCGCAGGGGTAGATACTGAAGCTTTCTTT,NA,TRBV6-2/TRBV6-3,TRBJ1-1,NA
CASSQGSGGRVF,TGTGCCAGCAGCCAAGGGAGCGGGGGCAGGGTCTTC,TRBD2,TRBV3-1/TRBV3-2,TRBJ2-1,once
CASSPGGGETQYF,TGTGCCAGCTCACCGGGTGGAGGGGAGACCCAGTACTTC,NA,TRBV18,TRBJ2-5,NA
CASSLSWGENTEAFF,TGTGCCAGCAGCTTATCTTGGGGAGAAAACACTGAAGCTTTCTTT,NA,TRBV11-1,TRBJ1-1,NA
CASSYGEEMNTEAFF,TGTGCCAGCAGTTACGGTGAAGAGATGAACACTGAAGCTTTCTTT,NA,TRBV6-6,TRBJ1-1,NA
CASSPQPGQDNEQYF,TGTGCCAGCAGCCCCCAGCCGGGACAGGACAACGAGCAGTACTTC,TRBD1,TRBV9,TRBJ2-7,NA
CASSSRTGGSYNSPLHF,TGTGCCAGCAGCTCCCGGACAGGGGGCTCCTATAATTCACCCCTCCACTTT,TRBD1,TRBV5-4,TRBJ1-6,few
CASSFTGTSKETQYF,TGTGCCAGCAGCTTTACCGGGACTAGCAAAGAGACCCAGTACTTC,TRBD2,TRBV7-9,TRBJ2-5,NA
CASSSAYEQYF,TGTGCCAGCAGTTCCGCCTACGAGCAGTACTTC,NA,TRBV2,TRBJ2-7,NA
CASRQGFNEQYF,TGTGCCAGCAGACAGGGATTTAACGAGCAGTACTTC,NA,TRBV6-5,TRBJ2-7,NA
CASSYSRLAGPQYF,TGTGCCAGCAGTTACTCGCGATTAGCGGGTCCCCAGTACTTC,TRBD2,TRBV6-5,TRBJ2-5,NA
CASSLERSNYGYTF,TGTGCCAGCAGCTTGGAGCGATCTAACTATGGCTACACCTTC,NA,TRBV5-6,TRBJ1-2,once
CAWRLTAGSYNEQFF,TGTGCCTGGAGATTGACTGCGGGATCCTACAATGAGCAGTTCTTC,NA,TRBV30,TRBJ2-1,NA
CASSLVAGSGELFF,TGCGCCAGCAGCTTGGTTGCGGGGTCCGGGGAGCTGTTTTTT,NA,TRBV5-1,TRBJ2-2,NA
CASSPYLQGAPTEAFF,TGTGCCAGTAGCCCATATTTACAGGGGGCGCCCACTGAAGCTTTCTTT,TRBD1,TRBV19,TRBJ1-1,NA
CASSQDSSGIMNTEAFF,TGTGCCAGCAGCCAAGATTCGTCAGGGATCATGAACACTGAAGCTTTCTTT,NA,TRBV3-1/TRBV3-2,TRBJ1-1,NA
CASSQDRNRLWEFF,TGTGCCAGCAGCCAAGACCGCAACAGGCTATGGGAGTTCTTC,NA,TRBV4-2,TRBJ2-1,once
CASSPEGGVSGYGYTF,TGTGCCAGCAGTCCCGAGGGGGGGGTCTCGGGCTATGGCTACACCTTC,NA,TRBV5-4,TRBJ1-2,NA
CASSWDSQSYEQYF,TGTGCCAGTAGTTGGGACAGCCAGTCCTACGAGCAGTACTTC,TRBD1,TRBV19,TRBJ2-7,few
CASGLAYQPQHF,TGTGCTAGTGGTTTGGCATATCAGCCCCAGCATTTT,NA,TRBV12-5,TRBJ1-5,NA
CASSQGLAYNEQFF,TGTGCCAGCAGCCAGGGACTAGCCTACAATGAGCAGTTCTTC,TRBD2,TRBV3-1/TRBV3-2,TRBJ2-1,NA
CASSLQGTGNQPQHF,TGTGCCAGCAGCCTGCAGGGGACGGGCAATCAGCCCCAGCATTTT,NA,TRBV3-1/TRBV3-2,TRBJ1-5,few
CASSPAGGGTDTQYF,TGTGCCAGTAGTCCGGCGGGAGGGGGCACAGATACGCAGTATTTT,TRBD2,TRBV19,TRBJ2-3,NA
CASSQGEGSDNYGYTF,TGTGCCAGCAGCCAAGGGGAGGGGTCGGACAACTATGGCTACACCTTC,NA,TRBV4-2,TRBJ1-2,NA
CAFGTGAYNEQFF,TGTGCGTTTGGGACAGGGGCCTACAATGAGCAGTTCTTC,TRBD1,TRBV5-6,TRBJ2-1,NA
CASSTTPNQPQHF,TGTGCCAGCAGCACAACCCCCAATCAGCCCCAGCATTTT,NA,TRBV5-4,TRBJ1-5,NA
CASSEGTPGNTIYF,TGTGCCAGCAGTGAGGGGACACCCGGAAACACCATATATTTT,NA,TRBV2,TRBJ1-3,NA
CASSHRVSYNEQFF,TGTGCCAGCAGTCACAGGGTATCCTACAATGAGCAGTTCTTC,NA,TRBV28,TRBJ2-1,once
CSGLDSTGELFF,TGCAGCGGTCTCGACAGCACCGGGGAGCTGTTTTTT,NA,TRBV29-1,TRBJ2-2,NA
CSVDWGVSDNTEAFF,TGCAGCGTTGATTGGGGCGTGTCGGACAACACTGAAGCTTTCTTT,NA,TRBV29-1,TRBJ1-1,NA
CASSPVSANGDTQYF,TGTGCCAGCAGCCCCGTTAGCGCCAACGGGGATACGCAGTATTTT,NA,TRBV7-2,TRBJ2-3,NA
CASSYDTGYNSPLHF,TGTGCCAGCAGTTACGATACAGGCTATAATTCACCCCTCCACTTT,NA,TRBV6-5,TRBJ1-6,NA
CASSSIQGDYGYTF,TGCGCCAGCAGCTCAATACAGGGGGACTATGGCTACACCTTC,TRBD1,TRBV5-1,TRBJ1-2,NA
CAWSSGGLNSPLHF,TGTGCCTGGAGTTCGGGGGGCCTCAATTCACCCCTCCACTTT,NA,TRBV30,TRBJ1-6,NA
CASSKGLAGLYEQYF,TGTGCCAGCAGCAAAGGACTAGCGGGGCTCTACGAGCAGTACTTC,TRBD2,TRBV2,TRBJ2-7,NA
CASSEVAGGHNEQFF,TGTGCCAGCAGTGAGGTAGCGGGGGGCCACAATGAGCAGTTCTTC,TRBD2,TRBV2,TRBJ2-1,NA
CASSLGVGRGYTF,TGTGCCAGCAGCTTAGGAGTGGGGAGAGGCTACACCTTC,NA,TRBV13,TRBJ1-2,NA
CASSLRDRGTEAFF,TGTGCCAGCAGTCTCCGGGACAGGGGGACTGAAGCTTTCTTT,TRBD1,TRBV2,TRBJ1-1,NA
CASSPGQRGPPDTQYF,TGTGCCAGCTCACCGGGCCAAAGGGGGCCCCCAGATACGCAGTATTTT,TRBD1,TRBV18,TRBJ2-3,NA
CASKGSGGQTEAFF,TGTGCCAGCAAGGGTAGCGGGGGGCAAACTGAAGCTTTCTTT,NA,TRBV6-5,TRBJ1-1,NA
CASSVVSGTVPYEQYF,TGTGCCAGCAGCGTAGTTTCCGGGACAGTTCCCTACGAGCAGTACTTC,TRBD1,TRBV9,TRBJ2-7,NA
CASSKGPNRGPYQPQHF,TGTGCCAGCTCAAAAGGACCGAACAGGGGCCCCTATCAGCCCCAGCATTTT,TRBD1,TRBV18,TRBJ1-5,once
CASSLLTGFNSPLHF,TGTGCCAGCAGCCTCCTCACGGGGTTTAATTCACCCCTCCACTTT,NA,TRBV11-1,TRBJ1-6,NA
CSVRGADRSYNEQFF,TGCAGCGTTCGTGGGGCCGACCGCTCCTACAATGAGCAGTTCTTC,NA,TRBV29-1,TRBJ2-1,NA
CASRQGGYGYTF,TGTGCCAGCCGGCAGGGTGGGTATGGCTACACCTTC,NA,TRBV2,TRBJ1-2,NA
CASSPGQFRRDYEQYF,TGCGCCAGCAGCCCCGGACAGTTTCGACGGGATTACGAGCAGTACTTC,NA,TRBV5-1,TRBJ2-7,few
CASSPDSGGAGYTDTQYF,TGTGCCAGCAGTCCCGATAGCGGGGGGGCCGGATACACAGATACGCAGTATTTT,TRBD2,TRBV6-6,TRBJ2-3,few
CALREGPMHYGYTF,TGTGCCTTAAGGGAGGGCCCAATGCACTATGGCTACACCTTC,NA,TRBV30,TRBJ1-2,NA
CASSYSIGQFYNEQFF,TGTGCCAGCAGTTACTCGATAGGACAGTTCTACAATGAGCAGTTCTTC,NA,TRBV6-6,TRBJ2-1,NA
CASSRMAREQYF,TGTGCCAGCAGCCGGATGGCGAGGGAGCAGTACTTC,NA,TRBV7-9,TRBJ2-7,NA
CASTRQGGNEQFF,TGTGCCAGCACCAGACAGGGGGGGAATGAGCAGTTCTTC,TRBD1,TRBV7-8,TRBJ2-1,NA
CATSGQGPSPLHF,TGTGCCACCAGTGGACAGGGCCCTTCACCCCTCCACTTT,TRBD1,TRBV24-1,TRBJ1-6,NA
CATSEDRGSITDTQYF,TGTGCCACCAGTGAGGACAGGGGGTCGATCACAGATACGCAGTATTTT,TRBD1,TRBV24-1,TRBJ2-3,NA
CASMDRGTNEKLFF,TGTGCCAGTATGGACAGAGGGACTAATGAAAAACTGTTTTTT,NA,TRBV19,TRBJ1-4,NA
CASASRAYNSPLHF,TGTGCCAGCGCCTCTCGGGCCTATAATTCACCCCTCCACTTT,NA,TRBV6-5,TRBJ1-6,NA
CACGRGGTGGYNEQFF,TGTGCTTGTGGTCGGGGCGGGACAGGGGGCTACAATGAGCAGTTCTTC,TRBD1,TRBV12-5,TRBJ2-1,NA
CASSQQGRDGYTF,TGCGCCAGCAGCCAACAGGGGAGAGATGGCTACACCTTC,TRBD1,TRBV5-1,TRBJ1-2,few